Each of the 19 T cell receptor beta chains below was sequenced from the same sample in a study of cytomegalovirus exposure and HLA in healthy donors. Use of 60 Vbeta and 13 Jbeta primers characterized the PCR. Produced via immunoSEQ multiplex PCR; TCRdb's table is partial and in-frame only. Among under 200,000 clones, 70% to 85% were seen once, and the ten largest hold under 7.5%. The material sequenced was PBMCs. The receptors shown here come from a man between 45 and 60 years old in good health and CMV-seropositive.

The rearrangement links TRBV9 to TRBJ2-3, with D perhaps TRBD1 (5 bases). CDR3 size: 13 residues. Trimming stripped 3 bases from V and 1 base from J, with 6 bases between. Germline lookup yields CDR1 SGDLS and CDR2 YYNGEE. CDR3 amino acids: CASSAQGTDTQYF. CDR3 bases: TGTGCCAGCAGCGCACAGGGCACAGATACGCAGTATTTT.

The chain carries TRBV11-2 and TRBJ1-1; D might be TRBD1 (5 bases). CDR1 is SGHAT and CDR2 is FQNNGV in the germline V gene. Trimming took off 7 bases at V and 2 bases at J, with 14 bases between the two ends. The CDR3 is 14 residues long. CDR3 amino acids: CASTPSGGNTEAFF. The CDR3 DNA follows: TGTGCCAGCACCCCCTCGGGGGGTAACACTGAAGCTTTCTTT.

This clone has just a few counts. J is TRBJ1-2 and V is TRBV10-3, with 8 bases that match TRBD1. There are 14 residues in the CDR3. Looked up from germline, CDR1 is ENHRY and CDR2 is SYGVKD. V was clipped by 6 bases and J by 8 bases; unmatched bases: 11. The CDR3 spells CAIRDTDRAAGYTF. The DNA of the CDR3 is TGTGCCATCAGGGACACGGACAGGGCGGCCGGCTACACCTTC.

This chain connects TRBV6-1 to TRBJ1-2; D not resolved. Germline V gene sequence: CDR1 MNHNS, CDR2 SASEGT. Trimming cost V 6 bases and J 2 bases, with 10 bases left between them. The CDR3 spans 13 residues. In DNA, the CDR3 is TGTGCCAGCAGAAGGAACAGCAACTATGGCTACACCTTC. Translated: CASRRNSNYGYTF.

This sequence joins TRBV19 and TRBJ1-5, with a weak D call TRBD1 (5 bases). Germline-derived CDR1 and CDR2 are LNHDA and SQIVND (reference sequence). This CDR3 has 15 residues. V lost 4 bases and J 0 bases, leaving 10 bases between the germline ends. The CDR3 coding sequence is TGTGCCAGTAGTAGGACAACCTCTAGCAATCAGCCCCAGCATTTT. This gives the protein CASSRTTSSNQPQHF.

The CDR3 DNA reads TGCGCCAGCAGGGACCGGACAGGGAGCTCCTACGAGCAGTACTTC. Its protein is CASRDRTGSSYEQYF. The rearrangement uses TRBV5-1 and TRBJ2-7; 8 positions match TRBD1. V was pared by 5 bases and J by 0 bases, with 7 bases of the junction left unmatched. Germline lookup yields CDR1 SGHRS and CDR2 YFSETQ. This CDR3 region has 15 residues.

This chain links TRBV30 with TRBJ1-3; TRBD1 agrees at 8 bases. CDR3 length: 15 residues. Germline V gene lookup returns CDR1 GTSNPN and CDR2 SVGIG (reference sequence). Trimming at V came to 0 bases and at J to 4 bases, leaving 5 bases not matched to a gene. The CDR3 nucleotides read TGTGCCTGGAGTGTGGGCAGGGGGCTAGGAAACACCATATATTTT. Encoded protein: CAWSVGRGLGNTIYF.

This chain connects TRBV9 to TRBJ2-5, with 7 bases fitting TRBD2. Germline loops: CDR1 SGDLS, CDR2 YYNGEE. J gave up 5 bases and V 6 bases, and 10 bases lay outside the gene matches. The CDR3 extends over 14 amino acids. Here the CDR3 DNA reads TGTGCCAGCACCAGCGGGACTGCGGGGGAGACCCAGTACTTC. Its protein product is CASTSGTAGETQYF.

The V gene is TRBV7-2, the J gene TRBJ2-1; 9 bases agree with TRBD2. Germline assignment: CDR1 SGHTA and CDR2 FQGNSA. The CDR3 runs 16 residues. J gave up 0 bases and V 4 bases, and 4 bases lay outside the gene matches. This CDR3 is CASSYFSGSSYNEQFF. Written as DNA, the CDR3 is TGTGCCAGCAGCTACTTTAGCGGGAGCTCCTACAATGAGCAGTTCTTC.

CDR3 nucleotide sequence: TGCGCCAGCAGCTTACGACAGGGGGCAAGGGGGAATGAGCAGTTCTTC. It is translated as CASSLRQGARGNEQFF. The chain has TRBV5-1 and TRBJ2-1; 10 positions match TRBD1. The CDR3 covers 16 residues. Trimming removed 2 bases from V and 7 bases from J; junction bases left unmatched: 9. Germline assignment: CDR1 SGHRS and CDR2 YFSETQ. Filled out from reference TRBV5-1 and TRBJ2-1, the complete variable domain reads KAGVTQTPRYLIKTRGQQVTLSCSPISGHRSVSWYQQTPGQGLQFLFEYFSETQRNKGNFPGRFSGRQFSNSRSEMNVSTLELGDSALYLCASSLRQGARGNEQFFGPGTRLTVL.

The chain has TRBV4-2 and TRBJ2-7; D call uncertain. Trimming left V 3 bases short and J 3 bases short, with 12 bases between. Germline lookup yields CDR1 LGHNA and CDR2 YNFKEQ. CDR3 length equals 14 residues. CDR3 residues: CASSHLNSDYEQYF. CDR3 nucleotide sequence: TGTGCCAGCAGCCATTTAAATAGTGACTACGAGCAGTACTTC.

V usage is TRBV2 and J usage is TRBJ2-5, with a possible D match to TRBD2 (5 bases). The V gene lost 8 bases and the J gene lost 0 bases, with 22 bases spanning the gap. The CDR3 is 17 amino acids. Germline V CDR1 and CDR2: SNHLY, FYNNEI. As DNA, the CDR3 is TGTGCCAGCGGCCAAGGCGCGGGCGACCCCTACCAAGAGACCCAGTACTTC. Encoded protein: CASGQGAGDPYQETQYF.

The table lists this clone with a few counts. V is TRBV7-8 and J is TRBJ1-2, with TRBD1 as a possible D gene (5 bases). V dropped 5 bases and J dropped 4 bases, with 17 bases sitting between them. Germline V CDR1 and CDR2: SGHVS, FQNEAQ. This CDR3 has 15 amino acids. The CDR3 DNA sequence: TGTGCCAGCAGCACCCCGGAGACAGTCACCTATGGCTACACCTTC. Its translation: CASSTPETVTYGYTF.

This chain uses TRBV5-4 with TRBJ1-3, with D possibly matching TRBD1 (5 bases). In germline, CDR1 is SGHNT, CDR2 YYREEE (reference sequence). Trimming left V 4 bases short and J 0 bases short, with 14 bases between. The CDR3 covers 16 residues. The CDR3 loop reads CASSKDSGPSGNTIYF. The CDR3 region has the DNA TGTGCCAGCAGCAAAGATTCAGGGCCCTCTGGAAACACCATATATTTT.

In its sample, this clone was seen a few times. The chain carries TRBV19 and TRBJ1-1; tentative D call: TRBD1 (6 bases). The V gene's germline CDR1 is LNHDA and CDR2 SQIVND (reference sequence). Trimming removed 6 bases at V and 7 bases at J, with 18 bases between. The CDR3 extends over 14 amino acids. CDR3: CASRERGGAVEAFF. The CDR3 DNA is TGTGCCAGTAGGGAGAGAGGGGGGGCGGTTGAAGCTTTCTTT.

V usage is TRBV5-6 and J usage is TRBJ2-7, with a possible D match to TRBD2 (6 bases). Germline values: CDR1 SGHDT, CDR2 YYEEEE. The CDR3 extends over 12 amino acids. Trimming took 3 bases from V and 5 from J, leaving 9 bases between them. The CDR3 loop reads CASSSSGDEQYV. As DNA, the CDR3 is TGTGCCAGCAGCTCCTCGGGGGACGAGCAGTACGTC.

This clone was detected only once. This chain uses TRBV18 with TRBJ2-5; possible D gene TRBD2, 6 bases. Germline-derived CDR1 and CDR2 are KGHSH and LQKENI. This CDR3 is 17 amino acids long. The V end was cut by 0 bases, the J end by 1 base, with 15 bases between. Here the CDR3 reads CASSPPVSGRTQETQYF. The CDR3 nucleotides are TGTGCCAGCTCACCACCGGTTTCAGGGAGGACCCAAGAGACCCAGTACTTC.

J is TRBJ2-7 and V is TRBV19, with D perhaps matching TRBD1 (6 bases). In germline, CDR1 is LNHDA, CDR2 SQIVND (reference sequence). Trimming removed 5 bases from V and 5 bases from J, with 13 bases in between. The CDR3 covers 13 residues. As DNA, the CDR3 is TGTGCCAGTAGTTTAATACAGGGCGACGAGCAGTACTTC. Its translation: CASSLIQGDEQYF.

The chain carries TRBV28 and TRBJ2-2; D is uncertain. V lost 4 bases, J lost 0 bases, and 21 bases lay in between. Germline loops: CDR1 MDHEN, CDR2 SYDVKM. This CDR3 region has 19 residues. The CDR3 here is CASSSSVLGRKTNTGELFF. DNA of the CDR3: TGTGCCAGCAGTTCAAGCGTGCTGGGTCGCAAGACGAACACCGGGGAGCTGTTTTTT.